The next 8 T cell receptor beta chains were all read from a single sample in a study of blood T cell repertoires in COVID-19. Clones were read by immunoSEQ multiplex PCR, and TCRdb kept only the in-frame ones, dropping some. The sample lists about 230,000 clones, 75% to 90% occurring once. Sample: peripheral blood. Receptors originate from a middle-aged man with acute or convalescent COVID-19.

This clone was counted once. V usage is TRBV27 and J usage is TRBJ1-1, with TRBD1 matching 7 bases. Germline V gene sequence: CDR1 MNHEY, CDR2 SMNVEV (reference sequence). The length of the CDR3 is 15 residues. Trimming removed 8 bases from V and 0 bases from J; junction bases left unmatched: 9. CDR3 protein: CASSRPGQMNTEAFF. The CDR3 DNA follows: TGTGCCAGCTCCCGACCGGGACAGATGAACACTGAAGCTTTCTTT.

The chain links TRBV11-1 to TRBJ1-2, with 7 positions matching TRBD1. The CDR3 contains 12 residues. The V gene end was trimmed by 9 bases and the J gene end by 3 bases; junction bases not matched to a gene: 4. In germline, CDR1 is SGHAT, CDR2 FQDESV (reference sequence). Here the CDR3 DNA reads TGTGCCAGTGCTCAGGGGGACTATGGCTACACCTTC. As protein: CASAQGDYGYTF.

The chain has TRBV5-4 and TRBJ1-4; 10 nucleotides match TRBD1. The junction had 5 bases not matched to a gene; V was cut back by 4 bases and J by 8 bases. The germline gives CDR1 SGHNT, CDR2 YYREEE (reference sequence). This CDR3 spans 14 amino acids. DNA of the CDR3: TGTGCCAGCAGCCCAGGGACAGGGGACGAAAAACTGTTTTTT. Its translation: CASSPGTGDEKLFF.

This chain joins TRBV2 and TRBJ2-5; TRBD1 agrees at 8 bases. The CDR3 extends over 14 amino acids. J was trimmed by 1 base and V by 6 bases; bases with no gene match: 4. Germline values: CDR1 SNHLY, CDR2 FYNNEI. This CDR3 is CASSDGQGQETQYF. For the CDR3, the DNA is TGTGCCAGCAGCGACGGACAGGGCCAAGAGACCCAGTACTTC. The full variable domain, its missing parts supplied by reference TRBV2 and TRBJ2-5, is EPEVTQTPSHQVTQMGQEVILRCVPISNHLYFYWYRQILGQKVEFLVSFYNNEISEKSEIFDDQFSVERPDGSNFTLKIRSTKLEDSAMYFCASSDGQGQETQYFGPGTRLLVL.

The chain links TRBV19 to TRBJ2-1; D might be TRBD1 (6 bases). V was shortened by 8 bases and J by 3 bases, with 17 bases between the two germline ends. Germline CDR1 and CDR2: LNHDA and SQIVND (reference sequence). CDR3 length: 15 residues. CDR3 amino acids: CASGFSTGYYNEQFF. The CDR3 DNA follows: TGTGCCAGTGGGTTCTCCACAGGGTACTACAATGAGCAGTTCTTC.

This chain joins TRBV7-9 and TRBJ2-6; 10 nucleotides line up with TRBD2. This CDR3 is 19 amino acids long. CDR1 SEHNR and CDR2 FQNEAQ come from the germline V gene (reference sequence). The V gene end was trimmed by 5 bases and the J gene end by 1 base; junction bases not matched to a gene: 11. The CDR3 reads CASSKKSLAGESGANVLTF. The CDR3, as DNA: TGTGCCAGCAGCAAAAAGAGCCTAGCGGGAGAATCTGGGGCCAACGTCCTGACTTTC.

The chain has TRBV29-1 and TRBJ2-2; 10 positions agree with TRBD2. Germline V gene lookup returns CDR1 SQVTM and CDR2 ANQGSEA. The CDR3 runs to 14 residues. The junction had 8 bases not matched to a gene; V was cut back by 7 bases and J by 6 bases. The CDR3 here is CSGRSGRASGELFF. The CDR3 DNA reads TGCAGCGGAAGGAGCGGGAGGGCCTCCGGGGAGCTGTTTTTT.

The chain is built from TRBV10-3 and TRBJ2-3, with a tentative D call TRBD2 (5 bases). The V end lost 6 bases, the J end lost 4 bases, and 11 bases lay between the germline ends. This CDR3 is 13 amino acids long. CDR1 is ENHRY, CDR2 SYGVKD, per germline. The CDR3 loop is CAIRYQEADTQYF. In nucleotides, the CDR3 is TGTGCCATCAGGTACCAGGAGGCAGATACGCAGTATTTT.